This TCR beta chain was sequenced during a study of cytomegalovirus exposure and HLA in healthy donors. Study overall: Of all 370 or so donors who were genotyped, 75% to 85% belonged to the Caucasian-associated ancestry cluster.

Nominally healthy donors were sampled, though unrecorded immune exposures were likely. Primers included in the PCR were 60 Vbeta and 13 Jbeta primers. Sequenced by immunoSEQ multiplex PCR; TCRdb stores in-frame clones only, minus some. The repertoire table contains 75,000 to 100,000 clones. Regarding the study as a whole: Information on immune exposure was restricted to one variable (CMV serostatus). Within the data, a cluster of highly shared sequence variants was likely a sequencing artifact.

CDR1 is SGHDT, CDR2 YYEEEE, per germline. The CDR3 runs 15 residues. For this clone: The target antigen is unknown.

Input material: PBMCs. The sequence came from an older woman in good health and CMV-seronegative. V usage is TRBV5-6 and J usage is TRBJ2-5; 7 positions match TRBD1. The closer fit of TRBJ2-7 to the DNA end suggests the J call may be wrong. As DNA, the CDR3 is TGTGCCAGCAGCTTGGCCCAGGGGGTGACCTACGAGCAGTACTTC. This translates into CASSLAQGVTYEQYF.